The 18 T cell receptor beta chains below come from one sample, sequenced in a study of T-cell reconstitution after alpha-beta-depleted transplantation in children. Unique molecular identifiers featured in how the TCRbeta library was prepared. TCRdb passed the PCR reads through MiXCR, listing each CDR3 protein once. The sample includes around 3,000 distinct CDR3 sequences, about a fifth of them seen just once. This material consisted of PBMCs, mostly from graft donor cells, taken 60 days after TCRalphabeta/CD19-depleted stem cell transplant. The source of these receptors is a male patient under 10 years old who had a stem cell transplant for acute lymphoblastic leukemia, so the T cells may come from the graft donor.

This clonotype was recorded at least ten times. The V and J genes are TRBV5-4 and TRBJ2-5; TRBD1 aligns across 7 bases. CDR1 SGHNT and CDR2 YYREEE come from the germline V gene (reference sequence). The V gene end was trimmed by 4 bases and the J gene end by 2 bases; junction bases not matched to a gene: 14. The CDR3 totals 17 residues. The CDR3 sequence is CASSQGEQFGRQETQYF. The DNA of the CDR3 is TGTGCCAGCAGCCAGGGGGAGCAATTTGGCCGACAAGAGACCCAGTACTTC.

CDR3 nucleotide sequence: TGTGCCAGCAGCCTAGGGGGGGGGCCAGATACGCAGTATTTT. This gives the protein CASSLGGGPDTQYF. The chain links TRBV27 to TRBJ2-3; D is possibly TRBD2 (7 bases). The germline V and J ends were trimmed by 6 bases and 4 bases, with 14 bases remaining between them. This CDR3 has 14 residues. CDR1 and CDR2 from the germline V gene are MNHEY and SMNVEV (reference sequence).

Judged by abundance, this clonotype is medium-sized. The chain combines TRBV10-2 with TRBJ2-7; 7 bases map to TRBD1. V was pared by 3 bases and J by 4 bases, with 6 bases of the junction left unmatched. The CDR3 is made up of 14 amino acids. CDR1 is WSHSY, CDR2 SAAADI, per germline. The CDR3: CASSDAGGVYEQYF. The CDR3 DNA reads as TGCGCCAGCAGTGATGCAGGGGGAGTTTACGAGCAGTACTTC.

This clonotype was picked up many times. V gene TRBV4-3 combines with J gene TRBJ2-5, with D uncertain. Germline values: CDR1 LGHNA, CDR2 YSLEER. The CDR3 runs to 14 residues. V was shortened by 0 bases and J by 6 bases, with 11 bases between the two germline ends. The CDR3 protein is CASSQDGQLKTQYF. CDR3 DNA sequence: TGCGCCAGCAGCCAAGATGGCCAGCTGAAGACCCAGTACTTC.

In this sample, this clonotype is medium-sized. The chain recombines TRBV10-3 with TRBJ1-1; D gene ambiguous. This CDR3 has 11 residues. V lost 3 bases, J lost 4 bases, and 3 bases lay in between. Germline CDR1 ENHRY, CDR2 SYGVKD. The CDR3 DNA reads as TGTGCCATCAGTGACCTCACTGAAGCTTTCTTT. Its translation: CAISDLTEAFF.

This clonotype was counted many times. The CDR3 bases are TGTGCCAGCTCACCATATCAGGGTGCCTATTCACCCCTCCACTTT. Amino acid sequence: CASSPYQGAYSPLHF. The chain combines TRBV18 with TRBJ1-6, with TRBD1 as a possible D gene (5 bases). Per germline, CDR1 KGHSH and CDR2 LQKENI. The CDR3 is 15 residues long. Trimming removed 2 bases from V and 8 bases from J, with 13 bases in between. Variable domain in full (rest from reference TRBV18 and TRBJ1-6): NAGVMQNPRHLVRRRGQEARLRCSPMKGHSHVYWYRQLPEEGLKFMVYLQKENIIDESGMPKERFSAEFPKEGPSILRIQQVVRGDSAAYFCASSPYQGAYSPLHFGNGTRLTVT.

By proportion, this clonotype is medium-sized. The chain carries TRBV7-3 and TRBJ2-2; 7 nucleotides align to TRBD1. This CDR3 region has 15 residues. Trimming took 5 bases from V and 4 from J; bases not matched to a gene: 7. Germline lookup yields CDR1 SGHTA and CDR2 FQGTGA. The CDR3 sequence: CASSPDRVGTGELFF. In nucleotides, the CDR3 is TGTGCCAGCAGCCCTGACAGGGTCGGCACCGGGGAGCTGTTTTTT.

This clonotype showed up many times. This rearrangement joins TRBV15 to TRBJ1-3, with D possibly matching TRBD1 (5 bases). Trimming took 0 bases from V and 8 from J, leaving 17 bases between them. Per germline, CDR1 LNHNV and CDR2 YYDKDF (reference sequence). This CDR3 is built from 16 residues. CDR3 DNA: TGTGCCACCAGCAGAGATGGGGCAGGCCTGGGATACACCATATATTTT. This translates into CATSRDGAGLGYTIYF.

The sample holds many counts of this clonotype. Germline and junction disagree at one end, which may indicate a read error. The chain carries TRBV7-7 and TRBJ2-2; the D gene could be TRBD1 or TRBD2 (6 bases each). Germline V gives CDR1 SSHAT, CDR2 FNYEAQ (reference sequence). This CDR3 is built from 14 residues. The CDR3 region is CASSLGGGTGELFF. The CDR3 nucleotides read TGTGCTAGCAGCTTAGGAGGGGGCACCGGGGAGCTGTTTTTT.

This clonotype is medium-sized within its sample. The chain couples TRBV12-3 or TRBV12-4 to TRBJ2-1; D remains unclear. The CDR3 runs to 12 residues. V was clipped by 2 bases and J by 15 bases, with 14 bases between them. The DNA for the CDR3 is TGTGCCAGCAGTTTATCAGCAGGACCTGGGTTCTTC. Translation: CASSLSAGPGFF.

This clonotype was picked up many times. The chain carries TRBV28 and TRBJ2-1; D possibly uses TRBD1 or TRBD2 (5 bases each). V shed 5 bases and J shed 10 bases, with 15 bases lying between them. The CDR3 sequence is 13 residues long. Germline V lookup: CDR1 MDHEN, CDR2 SYDVKM. CDR3 loop: CASSVDSQREQFF. DNA of the CDR3: TGTGCCAGCAGTGTTGACAGCCAGCGGGAGCAGTTCTTC.

The table lists this clonotype with many counts. The genes are TRBV25-1 and TRBJ2-5; a possible D gene is TRBD1 (5 bases). Germline V gene sequence: CDR1 MGHDK, CDR2 SYGVNS. The CDR3 has 12 amino acids. V lost 3 bases and J lost 5, with 7 bases in between. The CDR3 here is CASSDWGETQYF. Here the CDR3 DNA reads TGTGCCAGCAGTGATTGGGGCGAGACCCAGTACTTC.

In its sample, this clonotype was seen many times. The chain employs TRBV7-9 and TRBJ2-3, with D possibly TRBD2 on 5 matching bases. V lost 10 bases and J 10 bases, leaving 12 bases between the germline ends. Germline CDR1 SEHNR, CDR2 FQNEAQ (reference sequence). This CDR3 is built from 10 residues. The CDR3 DNA reads TGTGCCACCATGATGGGAGCGCAGTATTTT. This codes for CATMMGAQYF.

This clonotype showed up many times. This sequence joins TRBV5-4 and TRBJ2-5, with 9 bases lining up with TRBD1. Germline trimming cut 5 bases from V and 5 bases from J; bases unmatched to any gene: 10. There are 15 residues in the CDR3. CDR1 SGHNT and CDR2 YYREEE come from the germline V gene (reference sequence). The chain's CDR3 is CASSFGTGRVETQYF. Written as DNA, the CDR3 is TGTGCCAGCAGTTTCGGGACAGGGCGTGTGGAGACCCAGTACTTC.

This clonotype has a count of ten or more. J is TRBJ2-1 and V is TRBV7-9; D uncertain. This CDR3 comprises 17 residues. Germline V lookup: CDR1 SEHNR, CDR2 FQNEAQ (reference sequence). V lost 2 bases, J lost 0 bases, and 14 bases lay in between. For the CDR3, the DNA is TGTGCCAGCAGCTTAAAACCCCACTCCCTCTCCTACAATGAGCAGTTCTTC. Residues: CASSLKPHSLSYNEQFF.

This clonotype came up many times. This chain links TRBV20-1 with TRBJ1-2; 7 positions agree with TRBD1. The CDR3 is 14 residues long. Trimming took 5 bases from V and 3 from J; bases not matched to a gene: 9. The germline V gene encodes CDR1 DFQATT and CDR2 SNEGSKA (reference sequence). CDR3 DNA sequence: TGCAGTGCTTTCTTGACAGGGAACTACTATGGCTACACCTTC. As protein: CSAFLTGNYYGYTF.

The table lists this clonotype with many counts. The rearrangement links TRBV7-2 to TRBJ2-5, with 14 bases that match TRBD2. Germline values: CDR1 SGHTA, CDR2 FQGNSA. V trimming: 5 bases; J trimming: 5 bases; junction bases outside the gene matches: 7. The CDR3 runs to 16 residues. The CDR3 DNA reads as TGTGCCAGCAGCAGCGGGACTAGCGGGAGACAGGAGACCCAGTACTTC. This gives the protein CASSSGTSGRQETQYF.

This clonotype showed up many times. The chain uses TRBV6-2 or TRBV6-3 and TRBJ2-7, with D unresolved. Deletions cut 0 bases from V and 6 bases from J, with 12 bases between. The V gene's germline CDR1 is MNHEY and CDR2 SVGEGT. The CDR3 runs 14 residues. The CDR3 bases are TGTGCCAGCAGTTACTCGCTCCGCCCTCGCGAGCAGTACTTC. Translation: CASSYSLRPREQYF.